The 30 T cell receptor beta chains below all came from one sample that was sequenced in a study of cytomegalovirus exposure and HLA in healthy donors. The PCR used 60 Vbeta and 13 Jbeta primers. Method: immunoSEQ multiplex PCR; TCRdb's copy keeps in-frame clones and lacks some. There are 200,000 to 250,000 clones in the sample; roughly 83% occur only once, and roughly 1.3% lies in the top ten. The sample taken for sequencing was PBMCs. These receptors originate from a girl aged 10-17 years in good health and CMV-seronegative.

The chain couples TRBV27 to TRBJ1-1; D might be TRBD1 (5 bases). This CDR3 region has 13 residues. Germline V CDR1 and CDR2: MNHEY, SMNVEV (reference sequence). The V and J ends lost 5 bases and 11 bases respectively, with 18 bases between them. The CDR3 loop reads CASSPEQGGKAFF. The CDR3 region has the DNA TGTGCCAGCAGTCCAGAGCAGGGCGGGAAGGCTTTCTTT.

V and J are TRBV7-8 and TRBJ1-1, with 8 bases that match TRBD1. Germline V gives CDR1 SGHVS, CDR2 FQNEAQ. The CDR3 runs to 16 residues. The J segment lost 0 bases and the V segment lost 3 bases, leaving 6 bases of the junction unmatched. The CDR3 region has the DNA TGTGCCAGCAGCTTTCAGGGGGCGGTCATGAACACTGAAGCTTTCTTT. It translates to CASSFQGAVMNTEAFF.

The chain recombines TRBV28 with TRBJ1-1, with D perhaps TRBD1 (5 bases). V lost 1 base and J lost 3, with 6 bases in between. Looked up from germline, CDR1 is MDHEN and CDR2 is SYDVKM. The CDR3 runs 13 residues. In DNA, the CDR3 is TGTGCCAGCAGTTTATCGGGGGACACTGAAGCTTTCTTT. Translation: CASSLSGDTEAFF.

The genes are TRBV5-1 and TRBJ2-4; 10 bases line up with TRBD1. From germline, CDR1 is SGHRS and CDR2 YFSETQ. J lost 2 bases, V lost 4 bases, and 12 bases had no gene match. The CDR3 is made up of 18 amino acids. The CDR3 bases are TGCGCCAGCAGCGGTGACAGGGGGCCTTCAAATCCCAAAAACATTCAGTACTTC. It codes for CASSGDRGPSNPKNIQYF.

CDR3 amino acids: CASSYTRTSDPNEQFF. The CDR3 DNA sequence: TGTGCCAGCAGTTACACACGGACTAGCGACCCCAATGAGCAGTTCTTC. The rearrangement joins TRBV6-5 to TRBJ2-1; TRBD2 aligns across 9 bases. From germline, CDR1 is MNHEY and CDR2 SVGAGI. V lost 2 bases, J lost 6 bases, and 8 bases stayed unmatched. The CDR3 is 16 residues long.

CDR3 nucleotide sequence: TGTGCCAGCAGCTTGGGTGCTAGCGGGAGGACAGATACGCAGTATTTT. Its translation: CASSLGASGRTDTQYF. The gene calls are TRBV5-5 and TRBJ2-3; 11 positions match TRBD2. The V segment lost 0 bases and the J segment 3 bases; nucleotides outside the gene matches: 3. The germline V gene has CDR1 SGHKS and CDR2 YYEKEE (reference sequence). CDR3 length equals 16 residues.

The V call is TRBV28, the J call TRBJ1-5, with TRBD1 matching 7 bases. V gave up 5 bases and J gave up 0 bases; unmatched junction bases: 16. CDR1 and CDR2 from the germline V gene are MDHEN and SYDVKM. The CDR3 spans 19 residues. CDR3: CASSPGTRGLYGSNQPQHF. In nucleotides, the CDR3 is TGTGCCAGCAGTCCCGGGACAAGGGGGCTGTATGGTAGCAATCAGCCCCAGCATTTT.

CDR3 DNA sequence: TGCGCCAGCAGCCAAGATCAGGGCTCCTACAATGAGCAGTTCTTC. It codes for CASSQDQGSYNEQFF. V gene TRBV4-1 combines with J gene TRBJ2-1; tentative D call: TRBD1 (5 bases). This CDR3 is built from 15 residues. CDR1 is MGHRA and CDR2 is YSYEKL in the germline V gene. Trimming stripped 0 bases from V and 0 bases from J, with 6 bases between.

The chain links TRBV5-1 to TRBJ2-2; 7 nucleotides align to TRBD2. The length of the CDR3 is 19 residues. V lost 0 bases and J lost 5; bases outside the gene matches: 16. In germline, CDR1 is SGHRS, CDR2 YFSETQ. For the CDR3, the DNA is TGCGCCAGCAGCTTGGCCAAGGGGATACGGGAGGTCCGGACCGGGGAGCTGTTTTTT. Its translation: CASSLAKGIREVRTGELFF. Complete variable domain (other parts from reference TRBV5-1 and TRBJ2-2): KAGVTQTPRYLIKTRGQQVTLSCSPISGHRSVSWYQQTPGQGLQFLFEYFSETQRNKGNFPGRFSGRQFSNSRSEMNVSTLELGDSALYLCASSLAKGIREVRTGELFFGEGSRLTVL.

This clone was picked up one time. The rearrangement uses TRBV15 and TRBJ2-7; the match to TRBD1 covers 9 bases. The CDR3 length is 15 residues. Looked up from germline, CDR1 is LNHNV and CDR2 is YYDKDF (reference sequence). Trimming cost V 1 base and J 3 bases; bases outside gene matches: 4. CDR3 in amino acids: CATSRARQGGYEQYF. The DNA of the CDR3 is TGTGCCACCAGCAGAGCACGACAGGGGGGCTACGAGCAGTACTTC. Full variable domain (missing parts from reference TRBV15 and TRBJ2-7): DAMVIQNPRYQVTQFGKPVTLSCSQTLNHNVMYWYQQKSSQAPKLLFHYYDKDFNNEADTPDNFQSRRPNTSFCFLDIRSPGLGDTAMYLCATSRARQGGYEQYFGPGTRLTVT.

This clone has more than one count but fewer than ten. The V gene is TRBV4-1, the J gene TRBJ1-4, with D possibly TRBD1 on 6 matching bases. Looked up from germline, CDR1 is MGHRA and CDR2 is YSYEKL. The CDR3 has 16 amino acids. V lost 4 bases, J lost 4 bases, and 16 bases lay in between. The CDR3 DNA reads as TGCGCCAGCAGCCCTCCGGTGACAGGCTTTAATGAAAAACTGTTTTTT. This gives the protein CASSPPVTGFNEKLFF.

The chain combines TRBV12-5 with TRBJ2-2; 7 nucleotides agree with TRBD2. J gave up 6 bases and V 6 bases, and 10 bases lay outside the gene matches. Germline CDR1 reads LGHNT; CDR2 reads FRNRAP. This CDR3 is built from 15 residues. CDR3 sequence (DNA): TGTGCTAGTGGCCGATTATTGGGGAGGGCCGGGGAGCTGTTTTTT. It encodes CASGRLLGRAGELFF.

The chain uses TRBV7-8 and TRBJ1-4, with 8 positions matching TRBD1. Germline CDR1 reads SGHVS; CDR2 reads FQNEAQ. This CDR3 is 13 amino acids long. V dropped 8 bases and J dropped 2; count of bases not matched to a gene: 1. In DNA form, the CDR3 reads TGTGCCAGCCGGACAGGGACTAATGAAAAACTGTTTTTT. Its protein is CASRTGTNEKLFF.

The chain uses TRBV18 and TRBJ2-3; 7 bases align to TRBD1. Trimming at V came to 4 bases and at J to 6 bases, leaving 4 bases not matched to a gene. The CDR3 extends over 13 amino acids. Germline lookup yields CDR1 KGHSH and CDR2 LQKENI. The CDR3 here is CASSHTGDDTQYF. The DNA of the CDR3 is TGTGCCAGCTCACACACAGGGGACGATACGCAGTATTTT.

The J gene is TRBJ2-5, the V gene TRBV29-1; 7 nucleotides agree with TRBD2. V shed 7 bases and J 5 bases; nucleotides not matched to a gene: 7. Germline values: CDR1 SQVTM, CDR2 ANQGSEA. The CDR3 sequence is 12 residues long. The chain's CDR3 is CSALIGGETQYF. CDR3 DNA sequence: TGCAGCGCACTAATCGGGGGGGAGACCCAGTACTTC.

The chain's CDR3 is CASSRQGSRGGNTIYF. The CDR3 DNA follows: TGTGCCAGTAGTAGACAGGGGTCAAGAGGAGGAAACACCATATATTTT. V gene TRBV19 combines with J gene TRBJ1-3, with 8 positions matching TRBD1. This CDR3 contains 16 residues. The germline gives CDR1 LNHDA, CDR2 SQIVND (reference sequence). V lost 4 bases and J lost 4; bases outside the gene matches: 9.

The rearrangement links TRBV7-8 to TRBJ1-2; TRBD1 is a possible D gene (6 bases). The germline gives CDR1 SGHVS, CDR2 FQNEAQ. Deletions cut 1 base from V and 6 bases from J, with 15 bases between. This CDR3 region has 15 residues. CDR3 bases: TGTGCCAGCAGCTTAGGCTTTCCAGGGGCAAATGGCTACACCTTC. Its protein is CASSLGFPGANGYTF.

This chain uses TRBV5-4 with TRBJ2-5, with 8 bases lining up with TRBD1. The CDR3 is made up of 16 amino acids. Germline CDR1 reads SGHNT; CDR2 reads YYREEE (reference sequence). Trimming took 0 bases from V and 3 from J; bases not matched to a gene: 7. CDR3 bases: TGTGCCAGCAGCTTGGGGACAGGGACTGCGAAAGAGACCCAGTACTTC. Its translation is CASSLGTGTAKETQYF.

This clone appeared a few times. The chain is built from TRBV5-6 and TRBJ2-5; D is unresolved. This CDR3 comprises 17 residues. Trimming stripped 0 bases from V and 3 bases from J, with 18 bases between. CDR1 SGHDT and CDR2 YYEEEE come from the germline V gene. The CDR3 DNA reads TGTGCCAGCAGCTTGGTTGGTAGAGGTGGCAGAGAAGAGACCCAGTACTTC. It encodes CASSLVGRGGREETQYF.

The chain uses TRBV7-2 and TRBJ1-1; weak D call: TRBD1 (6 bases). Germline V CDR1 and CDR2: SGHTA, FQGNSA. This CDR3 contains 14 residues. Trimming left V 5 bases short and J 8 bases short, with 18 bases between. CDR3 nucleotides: TGTGCCAGCAGCCCGATGTCCCAGGGGACGGAAGCTTTCTTT. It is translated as CASSPMSQGTEAFF.

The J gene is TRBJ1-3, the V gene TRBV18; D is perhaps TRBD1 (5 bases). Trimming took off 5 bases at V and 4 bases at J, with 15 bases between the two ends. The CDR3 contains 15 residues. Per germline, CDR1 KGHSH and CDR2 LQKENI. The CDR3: CASSLGLLAGNTIYF. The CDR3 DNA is TGTGCCAGCTCATTGGGGCTCCTCGCCGGAAACACCATATATTTT.

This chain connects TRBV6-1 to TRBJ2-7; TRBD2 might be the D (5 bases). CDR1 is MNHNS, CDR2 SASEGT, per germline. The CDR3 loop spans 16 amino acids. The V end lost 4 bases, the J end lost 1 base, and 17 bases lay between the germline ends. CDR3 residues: CASSVIRPGGSYEQYF. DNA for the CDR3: TGTGCCAGCAGTGTCATAAGACCGGGCGGGTCCTACGAGCAGTACTTC.

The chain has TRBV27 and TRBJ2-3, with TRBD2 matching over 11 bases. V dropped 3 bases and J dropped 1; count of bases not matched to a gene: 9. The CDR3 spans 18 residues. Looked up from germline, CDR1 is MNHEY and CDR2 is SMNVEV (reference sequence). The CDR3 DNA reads TGTGCCAGCAGTTTTATGGCTAGCGGGGGGCTGGGCACAGATACGCAGTATTTT. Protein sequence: CASSFMASGGLGTDTQYF.

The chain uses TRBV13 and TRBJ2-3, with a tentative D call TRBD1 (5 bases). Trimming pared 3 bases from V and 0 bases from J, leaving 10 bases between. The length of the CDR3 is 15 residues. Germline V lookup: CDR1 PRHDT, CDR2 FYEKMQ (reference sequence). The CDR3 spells CASSFLQGSTDTQYF. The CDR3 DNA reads TGTGCCAGCAGCTTCCTGCAGGGAAGCACAGATACGCAGTATTTT.

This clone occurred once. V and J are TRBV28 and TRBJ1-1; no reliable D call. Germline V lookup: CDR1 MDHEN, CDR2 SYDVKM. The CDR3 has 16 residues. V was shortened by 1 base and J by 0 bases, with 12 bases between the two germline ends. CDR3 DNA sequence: TGTGCCAGCAGTTTATATTTAGGGAGCATGAACACTGAAGCTTTCTTT. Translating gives CASSLYLGSMNTEAFF.

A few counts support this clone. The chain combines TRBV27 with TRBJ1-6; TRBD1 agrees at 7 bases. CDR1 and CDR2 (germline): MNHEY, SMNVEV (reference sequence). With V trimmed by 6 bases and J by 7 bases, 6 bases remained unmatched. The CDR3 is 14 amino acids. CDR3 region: CASRPQGSNSPLHF. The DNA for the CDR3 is TGTGCCAGCAGGCCACAGGGGAGCAATTCACCCCTCCACTTT.

CDR3 in amino acids: CSVSRGSGELFF. The CDR3 DNA reads as TGCAGCGTGTCAAGGGGATCCGGGGAGCTGTTTTTT. The chain recombines TRBV29-1 with TRBJ2-2; tentatively, D is TRBD1 (5 bases). The V gene's germline CDR1 is SQVTM and CDR2 ANQGSEA. This CDR3 is built from 12 residues. Trimming took off 6 bases at V and 6 bases at J, with 11 bases between the two ends.

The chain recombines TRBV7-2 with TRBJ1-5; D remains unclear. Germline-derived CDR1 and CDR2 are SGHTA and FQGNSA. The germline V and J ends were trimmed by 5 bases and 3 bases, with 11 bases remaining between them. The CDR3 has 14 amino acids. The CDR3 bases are TGTGCCAGCAGCGCTCGCTTAGCCAATCAGCCCCAGCATTTT. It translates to CASSARLANQPQHF.

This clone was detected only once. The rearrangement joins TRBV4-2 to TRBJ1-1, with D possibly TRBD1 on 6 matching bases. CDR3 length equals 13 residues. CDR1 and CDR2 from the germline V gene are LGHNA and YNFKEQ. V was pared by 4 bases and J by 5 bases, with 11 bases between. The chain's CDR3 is CASSRYRETEAFF. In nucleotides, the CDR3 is TGTGCCAGCAGCCGCTACAGGGAAACTGAAGCTTTCTTT.

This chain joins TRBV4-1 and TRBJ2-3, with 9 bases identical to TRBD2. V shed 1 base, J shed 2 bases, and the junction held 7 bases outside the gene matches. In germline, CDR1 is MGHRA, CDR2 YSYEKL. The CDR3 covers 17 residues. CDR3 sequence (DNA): TGCGCCAGCAGCCAAGGTGGGCTAGCGGGAAACACAGATACGCAGTATTTT. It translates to CASSQGGLAGNTDTQYF.